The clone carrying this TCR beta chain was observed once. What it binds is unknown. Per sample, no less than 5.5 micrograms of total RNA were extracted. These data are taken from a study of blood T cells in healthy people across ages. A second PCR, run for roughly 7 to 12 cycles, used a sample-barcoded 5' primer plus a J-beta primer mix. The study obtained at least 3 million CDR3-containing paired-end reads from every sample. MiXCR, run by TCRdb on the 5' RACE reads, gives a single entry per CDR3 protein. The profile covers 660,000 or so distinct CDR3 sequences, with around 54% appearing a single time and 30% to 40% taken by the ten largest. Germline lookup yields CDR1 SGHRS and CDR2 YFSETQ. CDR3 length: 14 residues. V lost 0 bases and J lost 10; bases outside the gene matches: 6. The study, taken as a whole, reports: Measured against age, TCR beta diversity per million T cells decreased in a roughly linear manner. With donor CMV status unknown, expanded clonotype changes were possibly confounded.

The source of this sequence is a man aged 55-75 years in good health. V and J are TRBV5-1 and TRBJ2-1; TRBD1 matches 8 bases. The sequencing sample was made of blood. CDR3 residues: CASSLEAGGREQFF. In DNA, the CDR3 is TGCGCCAGCAGCTTGGAGGCAGGGGGCCGGGAGCAGTTCTTC.